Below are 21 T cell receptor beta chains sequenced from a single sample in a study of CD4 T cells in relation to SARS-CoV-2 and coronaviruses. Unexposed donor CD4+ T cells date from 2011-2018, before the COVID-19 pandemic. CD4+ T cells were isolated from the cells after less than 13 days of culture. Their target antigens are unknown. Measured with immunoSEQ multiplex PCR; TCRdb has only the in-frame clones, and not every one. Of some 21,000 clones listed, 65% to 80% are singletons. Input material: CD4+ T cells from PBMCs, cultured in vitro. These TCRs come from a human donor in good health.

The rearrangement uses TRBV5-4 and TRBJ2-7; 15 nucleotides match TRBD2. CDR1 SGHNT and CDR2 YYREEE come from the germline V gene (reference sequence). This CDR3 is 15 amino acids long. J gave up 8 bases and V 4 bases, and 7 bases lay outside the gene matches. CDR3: CASSTRTSGGAKQYF. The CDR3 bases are TGTGCCAGCAGCACCCGGACTAGCGGGGGGGCAAAGCAGTACTTC. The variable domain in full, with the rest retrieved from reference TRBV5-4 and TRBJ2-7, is ETGVTQSPTHLIKTRGQQVTLRCSSQSGHNTVSWYQQALGQGPQFIFQYYREEENGRGNFPPRFSGLQFPNYSSELNVNALELDDSALYLCASSTRTSGGAKQYFGPGTRLTVT.

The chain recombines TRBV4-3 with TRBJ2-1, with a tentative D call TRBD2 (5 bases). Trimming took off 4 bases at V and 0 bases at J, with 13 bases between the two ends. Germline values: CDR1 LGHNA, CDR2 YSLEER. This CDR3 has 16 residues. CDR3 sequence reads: CASSPNFRGSYNEQFF. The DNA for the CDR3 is TGCGCCAGCAGCCCCAATTTTCGGGGCTCCTACAATGAGCAGTTCTTC.

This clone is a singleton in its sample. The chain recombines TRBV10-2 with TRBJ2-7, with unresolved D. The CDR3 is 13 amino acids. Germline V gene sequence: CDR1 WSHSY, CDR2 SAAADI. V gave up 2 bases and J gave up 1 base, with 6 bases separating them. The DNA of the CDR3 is TGCGCCAGCAGTGAGCCCATTTCCTACGAGCAGTACTTC. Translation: CASSEPISYEQYF.

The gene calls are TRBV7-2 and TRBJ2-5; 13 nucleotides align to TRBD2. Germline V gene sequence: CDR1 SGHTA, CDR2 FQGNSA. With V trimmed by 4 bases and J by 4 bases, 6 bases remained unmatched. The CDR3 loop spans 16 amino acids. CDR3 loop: CASSSPGLAGRETQYF. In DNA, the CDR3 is TGTGCCAGCAGCTCCCCGGGACTAGCGGGGAGAGAGACCCAGTACTTC.

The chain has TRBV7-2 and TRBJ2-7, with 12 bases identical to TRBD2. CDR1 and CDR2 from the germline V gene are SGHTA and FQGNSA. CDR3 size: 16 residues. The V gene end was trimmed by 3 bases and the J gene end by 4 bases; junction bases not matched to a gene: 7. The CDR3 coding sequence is TGTGCCAGCAGCTTCCCTAGCGGGAGGGTTCAATACGAGCAGTACTTC. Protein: CASSFPSGRVQYEQYF.

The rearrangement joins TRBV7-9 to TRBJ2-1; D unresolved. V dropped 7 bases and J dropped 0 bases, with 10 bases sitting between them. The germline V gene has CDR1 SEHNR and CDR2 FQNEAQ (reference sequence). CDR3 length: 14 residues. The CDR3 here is CASTPSSSYNEQFF. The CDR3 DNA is TGTGCCAGCACCCCTTCTAGCTCCTACAATGAGCAGTTCTTC.

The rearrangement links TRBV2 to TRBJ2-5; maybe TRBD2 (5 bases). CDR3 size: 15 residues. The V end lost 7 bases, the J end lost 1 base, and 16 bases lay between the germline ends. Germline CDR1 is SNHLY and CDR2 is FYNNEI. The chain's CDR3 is CASTEGLWGQETQYF. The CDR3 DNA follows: TGTGCCAGCACCGAGGGCCTATGGGGCCAAGAGACCCAGTACTTC.

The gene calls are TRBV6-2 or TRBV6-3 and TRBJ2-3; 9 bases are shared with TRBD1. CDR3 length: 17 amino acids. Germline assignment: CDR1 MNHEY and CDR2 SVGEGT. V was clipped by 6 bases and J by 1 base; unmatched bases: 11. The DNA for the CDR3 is TGTGCCAGCAGCGGCTATTCCTGGACAGGGGGCACAGATACGCAGTATTTT. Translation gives CASSGYSWTGGTDTQYF.

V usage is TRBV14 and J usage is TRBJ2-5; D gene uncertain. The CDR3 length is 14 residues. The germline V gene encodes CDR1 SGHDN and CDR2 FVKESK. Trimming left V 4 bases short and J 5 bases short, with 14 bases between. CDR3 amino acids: CASSPLNSRETQYF. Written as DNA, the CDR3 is TGTGCCAGCAGCCCCTTGAATTCTCGGGAGACCCAGTACTTC.

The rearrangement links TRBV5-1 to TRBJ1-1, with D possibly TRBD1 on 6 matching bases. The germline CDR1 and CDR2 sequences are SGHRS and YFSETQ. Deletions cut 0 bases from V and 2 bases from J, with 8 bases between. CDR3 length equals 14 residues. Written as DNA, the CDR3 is TGCGCCAGCAGCTTGGGACAGGCTAACACTGAAGCTTTCTTT. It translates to CASSLGQANTEAFF.

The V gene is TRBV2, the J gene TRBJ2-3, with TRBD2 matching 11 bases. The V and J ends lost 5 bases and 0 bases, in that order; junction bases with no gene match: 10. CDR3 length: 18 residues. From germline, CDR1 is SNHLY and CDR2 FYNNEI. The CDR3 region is CASSPGLADFFSTDTQYF. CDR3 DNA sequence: TGTGCCAGCAGTCCGGGACTAGCGGACTTTTTTAGCACAGATACGCAGTATTTT.

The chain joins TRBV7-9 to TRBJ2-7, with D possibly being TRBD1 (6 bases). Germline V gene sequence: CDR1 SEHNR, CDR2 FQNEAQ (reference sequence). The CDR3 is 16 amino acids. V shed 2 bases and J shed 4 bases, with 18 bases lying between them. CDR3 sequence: CASSLTPLTGQYEQYF. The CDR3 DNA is TGTGCCAGCAGCTTAACGCCTCTGACAGGACAGTACGAGCAGTACTTC.

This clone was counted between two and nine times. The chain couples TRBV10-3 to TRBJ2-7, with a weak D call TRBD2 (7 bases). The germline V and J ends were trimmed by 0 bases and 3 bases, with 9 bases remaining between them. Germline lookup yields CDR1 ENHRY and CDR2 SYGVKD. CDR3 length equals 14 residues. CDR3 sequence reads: CAISESGGHYEQYF. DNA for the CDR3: TGTGCCATCAGTGAGTCGGGGGGGCACTACGAGCAGTACTTC.

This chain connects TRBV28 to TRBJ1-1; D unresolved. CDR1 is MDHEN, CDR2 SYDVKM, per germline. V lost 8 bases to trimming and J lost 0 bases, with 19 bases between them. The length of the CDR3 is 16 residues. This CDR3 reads CASAIISFVMNTEAFF. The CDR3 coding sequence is TGTGCCAGCGCGATCATAAGCTTCGTAATGAACACTGAAGCTTTCTTT.

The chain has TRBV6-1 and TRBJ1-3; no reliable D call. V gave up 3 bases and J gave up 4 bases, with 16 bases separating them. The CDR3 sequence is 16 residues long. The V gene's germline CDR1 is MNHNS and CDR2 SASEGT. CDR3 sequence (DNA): TGTGCCAGCAGTGAGTCTGGTCTTTCTCTAGGAAACACCATATATTTT. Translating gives CASSESGLSLGNTIYF.

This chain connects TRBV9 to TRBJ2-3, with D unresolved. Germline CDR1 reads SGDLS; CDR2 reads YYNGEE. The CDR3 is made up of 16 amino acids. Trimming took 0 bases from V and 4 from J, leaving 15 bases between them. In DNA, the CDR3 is TGTGCCAGCAGCGTAGAGATCGGCGTAGGCCCAGATACGCAGTATTTT. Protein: CASSVEIGVGPDTQYF.

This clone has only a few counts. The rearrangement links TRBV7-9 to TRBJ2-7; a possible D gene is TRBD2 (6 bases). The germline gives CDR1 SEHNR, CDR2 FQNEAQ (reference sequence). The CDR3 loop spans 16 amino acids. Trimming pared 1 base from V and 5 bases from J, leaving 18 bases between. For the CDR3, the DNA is TGTGCCAGCAGCTTAGGAGGTCCGGGACTCCCCCACGAGCAGTACTTC. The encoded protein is CASSLGGPGLPHEQYF.

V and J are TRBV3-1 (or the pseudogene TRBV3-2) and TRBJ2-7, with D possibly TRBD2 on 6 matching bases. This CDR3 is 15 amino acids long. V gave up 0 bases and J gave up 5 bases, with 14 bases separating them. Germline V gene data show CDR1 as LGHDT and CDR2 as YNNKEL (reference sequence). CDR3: CASSQDGGTGHEQYF. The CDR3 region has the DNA TGTGCCAGCAGCCAAGATGGGGGGACTGGCCACGAGCAGTACTTC.

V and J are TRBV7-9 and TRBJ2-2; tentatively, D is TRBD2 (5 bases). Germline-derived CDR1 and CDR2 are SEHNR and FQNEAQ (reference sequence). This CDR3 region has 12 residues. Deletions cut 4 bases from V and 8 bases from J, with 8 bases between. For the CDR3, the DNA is TGTGCCAGCAGCTCACGGGGAGGGGAGCTGTTTTTT. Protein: CASSSRGGELFF.

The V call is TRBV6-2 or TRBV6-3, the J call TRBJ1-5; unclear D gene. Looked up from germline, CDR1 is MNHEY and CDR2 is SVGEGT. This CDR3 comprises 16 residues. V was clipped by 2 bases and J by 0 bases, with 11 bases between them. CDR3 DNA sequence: TGTGCCAGCAGTTACGGGCGACGATATAGCAATCAGCCCCAGCATTTT. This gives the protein CASSYGRRYSNQPQHF.

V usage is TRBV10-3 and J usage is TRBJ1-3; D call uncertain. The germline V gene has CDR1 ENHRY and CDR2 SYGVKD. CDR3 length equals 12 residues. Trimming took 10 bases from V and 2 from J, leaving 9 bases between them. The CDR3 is CATSPAGNTIYF. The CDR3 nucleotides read TGTGCCACCAGCCCCGCTGGAAACACCATATATTTT.